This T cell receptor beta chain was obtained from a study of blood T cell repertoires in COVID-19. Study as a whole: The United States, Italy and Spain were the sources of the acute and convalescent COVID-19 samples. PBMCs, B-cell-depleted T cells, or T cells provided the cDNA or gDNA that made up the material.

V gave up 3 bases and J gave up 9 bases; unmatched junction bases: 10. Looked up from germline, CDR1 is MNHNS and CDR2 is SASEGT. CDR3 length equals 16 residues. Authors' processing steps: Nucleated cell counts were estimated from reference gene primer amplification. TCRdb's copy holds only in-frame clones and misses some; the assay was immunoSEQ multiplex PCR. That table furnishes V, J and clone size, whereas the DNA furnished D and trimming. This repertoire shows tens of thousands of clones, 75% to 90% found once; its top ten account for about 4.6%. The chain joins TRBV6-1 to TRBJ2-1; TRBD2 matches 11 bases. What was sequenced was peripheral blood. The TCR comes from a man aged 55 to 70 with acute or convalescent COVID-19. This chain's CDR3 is CASSDLAGGPGGEQFF. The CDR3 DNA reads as TGTGCCAGCAGTGATCTAGCGGGAGGCCCAGGGGGTGAGCAGTTCTTC.